What follows is one T cell receptor (beta chain) and its context. This sample stems from a study of T cell changes during pregnancy in multiple sclerosis. Clones were read by immunoSEQ multiplex PCR, and TCRdb kept only the in-frame ones, dropping some. This sample has approximately 97,000 clones, with roughly 89% found just once. The CDR3 runs to 12 residues. Looked up from germline, CDR1 is SEHNR and CDR2 is FQNEAQ (reference sequence). Between the trimmed V and J ends, which lost 6 bases and 8 bases, there was a span of 8 bases. The J gene is TRBJ1-6, the V gene TRBV7-9; D is perhaps TRBD1 (5 bases). The sequence was obtained from a female donor in good health, enrolled as a control in a pregnancy study. Sequenced material: peripheral blood, taken after pregnancy. The CDR3 loop is CASRGGDSPLHF. The CDR3 DNA reads as TGTGCCAGCAGGGGGGGGGATTCACCCCTCCACTTT.